What follows describes a single T cell receptor beta chain. Its antigen is undetermined. The sample comes from a study of post-analysis software for immune sequencing data. Study results and limitations: In patients, about 5 TRBV segments were more frequent than in controls, with TRBV5-6, TRBV5-1 and TRBV20-1 among them.

Unique molecular identifiers were present in the TCR beta cDNA libraries. T cells numbering about 0.85 to 11 million yielded roughly 500,000 cDNA molecules. MiXCR was run by TCRdb on the PCR reads, yielding one entry per CDR3 protein. The table has 750,000 to 950,000 distinct CDR3 sequences, approximately 44% seen once. The J segment lost 13 bases and the V segment lost 1 base, leaving 10 bases of the junction unmatched. This CDR3 contains 15 residues. Germline assignment: CDR1 KGHDR and CDR2 SFDVKD. The clonotype was recovered from a girl aged 5 to 17 with multiple sclerosis. The chain uses TRBV24-1 and TRBJ2-5; 11 bases are shared with TRBD2. The material sequenced was blood. The CDR3 loop reads CATSDLASGRPFWYF. In DNA form, the CDR3 reads TGTGCCACCAGTGATTTAGCTAGCGGGAGGCCCTTTTGGTACTTC.